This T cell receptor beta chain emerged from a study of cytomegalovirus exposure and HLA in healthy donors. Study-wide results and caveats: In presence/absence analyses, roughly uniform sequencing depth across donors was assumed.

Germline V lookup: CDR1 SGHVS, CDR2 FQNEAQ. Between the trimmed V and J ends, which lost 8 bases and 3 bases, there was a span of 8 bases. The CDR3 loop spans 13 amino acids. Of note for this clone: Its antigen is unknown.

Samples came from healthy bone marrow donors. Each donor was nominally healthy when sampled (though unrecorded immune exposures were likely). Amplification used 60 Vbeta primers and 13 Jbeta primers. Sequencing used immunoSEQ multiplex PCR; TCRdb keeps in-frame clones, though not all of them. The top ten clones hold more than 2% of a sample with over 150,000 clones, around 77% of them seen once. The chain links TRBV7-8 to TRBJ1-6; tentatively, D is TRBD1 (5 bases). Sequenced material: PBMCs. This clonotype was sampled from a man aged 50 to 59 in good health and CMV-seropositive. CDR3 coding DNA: TGTGCCAGCCATGACAGCTATAATTCACCCCTCCACTTT. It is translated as CASHDSYNSPLHF.